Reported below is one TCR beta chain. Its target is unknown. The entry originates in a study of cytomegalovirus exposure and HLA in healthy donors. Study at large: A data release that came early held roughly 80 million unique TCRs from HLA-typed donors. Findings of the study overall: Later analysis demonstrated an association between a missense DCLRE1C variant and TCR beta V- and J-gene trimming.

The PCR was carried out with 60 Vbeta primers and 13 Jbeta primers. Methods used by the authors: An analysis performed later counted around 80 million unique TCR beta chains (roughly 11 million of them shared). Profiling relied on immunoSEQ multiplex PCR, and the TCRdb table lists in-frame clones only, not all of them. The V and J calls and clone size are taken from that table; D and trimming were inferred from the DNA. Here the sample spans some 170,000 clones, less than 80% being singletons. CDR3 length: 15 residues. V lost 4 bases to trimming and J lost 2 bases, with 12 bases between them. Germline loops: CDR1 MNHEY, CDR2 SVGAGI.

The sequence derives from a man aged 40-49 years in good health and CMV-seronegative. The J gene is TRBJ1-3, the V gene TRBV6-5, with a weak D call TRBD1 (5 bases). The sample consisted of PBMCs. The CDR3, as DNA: TGTGCCAGCAGTTCAGCAGGGTTAGCTGGAAACACCATATATTTT. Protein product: CASSSAGLAGNTIYF.